Sequencing of this TCR beta chain was carried out in a study of blood T cell repertoires in COVID-19 (dated by TCRdb to the early 2020s). Background on the whole study: Samples from collaborators originated in the United States, Italy and Spain and spanned both the acute and convalescent phases of COVID-19. The prospective study material was composed of cDNA or gDNA derived from T cells, B-cell-depleted T cells, or PBMCs. The dataset comprised deeply sampled blood TCRbeta repertoires from subjects exposed to, actively infected with, or recovered from COVID-19. The repertoires were released in a freely available public database intended as a resource for research on the immune response to SARS-CoV-2. The samples were drawn from two sources: the first 160 participants of the ongoing ImmuneRACE study, and 950 to 1,500 subjects contributed by 6 global collaborators. Sample metadata almost always included a de-identified subject ID, COVID-19 status, age in years and sex. Where available, HLA class I and class II types were taken from metadata supplied by the sample provider and were not determined by assay-based typing. Study-wide findings and limitations: The amount of clinical and demographic metadata varied by source and participant and was provided uncurated.

The CDR3, cysteine through phenylalanine, is 12 amino acids long. CDR3 DNA is the only sequence kept; it has 36 bases, read in frame from the first base. CDR1 and CDR2 are read off the germline V gene (reference sequence) as LGHDT and YNNKEL. Deletion took 6 bases off V and 3 bases off J, with a span of 7 bases between the germline ends. TCRbeta CDR3 regions were amplified from genomic DNA using the immunoSEQ Assay, a bias-controlled multiplex PCR. As for how the authors treated the data: The number of nucleated cells in each sample was estimated from the amplification of reference gene primers within the assay. To quantify the absolute abundance of each unique TCRbeta CDR3 rearrangement, sequence reads were collapsed and filtered. For each sample, productive Simpson clonality was calculated as the square root of Simpson's diversity index across productive rearrangements. The table comes from immuneACCESS by way of TCRdb, which keeps in-frame sequences with V and J called. Part of the clones is missing from these tables; in studies checked, under half for an unresolved V gene and the rest for unknown reasons. The V and J calls and the clone size are those of that table, but D and trimming were determined from the DNA. Within this sample are 300,000 or so clones, with roughly 89% of them counted one time only. Jointly, the top ten make up 2.5% to 3% of the sample.

Participants in the prospective study were aged roughly 18 to 89 years, lived in more than 20 United States geographic areas, and enrolled through a virtual design. To assign participants to cohorts, the prospective study relied on clinical history that participants themselves reported in a screening survey and a study questionnaire. Exposed participants were defined as having been in contact with someone with a PCR-confirmed or clinician-diagnosed COVID-19 case within 2 weeks of study entry. Each participant in the prospective study had whole blood, serum and a nasopharyngeal or oropharyngeal swab collected by mobile phlebotomists. Over an approximately 2-month period, participants in the prospective study had the option of providing additional blood draws and questionnaires. Prospective study blood samples were shipped either frozen or at room temperature before DNA extraction. Comment on this clone: No cognate antigen has been identified for it. Nothing much larger sits one base from this clone, and base qualities are not available.

The sample taken for sequencing was PBMCs or T cells enriched from blood (not recorded which). The sequence was collected from a woman in her fifties or sixties who had been exposed to COVID-19. The chain is encoded by TRBV3-1 (or the pseudogene TRBV3-2) joined to TRBJ2-3; TRBD2 is a possible D gene, resting on 6 matching bases. CDR3 protein: CASSLATDTQYF. The DNA is as follows: TGTGCCAGCAGTCTAGCGACAGATACGCAGTATTTT.